This T cell receptor beta chain is from a study of cytomegalovirus exposure and HLA in healthy donors (dated by TCRdb to about 2017). Looking at the study overall: In an earlier analysis of approximately 640 of the donors, 250 to 300 Gb of sequence data and approximately 100 million unique TCR beta sequences from 150 million to 200 million T cells were reported. The study aimed to test whether cataloging public T cell receptors could reveal signatures of past pathogen exposure. A later genetic analysis used genome-wide SNP genotypes for about 55% of the 666 donors, treating that subset as a discovery cohort. Rather than drawing on any new phenotypic data, the later analysis identified candidate immune exposures from TCR beta sequences and the way those sequences occurred across donors. The study profiled the T cell repertoires of hundreds of subjects by immunosequencing and related them to cytomegalovirus serostatus. A later analysis re-analyzed previously published TCR beta repertoires from approximately 700 donors and added high-resolution HLA genotyping to study TCR occurrence patterns. All discovery cohort repertoires had been generated on a single sequencing platform. About 310 gigabases of sequencing data and 70 million to 85 million unique TCR sequences were included in an early release covering several hundred HLA-typed donors. Donor age, sex, ethnicity and CMV serostatus were collected together with the repertoire data. The genetic ancestry cluster associated with self-reported Caucasian donors included about four fifths of the roughly 360 genotyped donors. Among approximately 370 genotyped donors of the cohort, an average of roughly 230,000 unique TCR beta nucleotide sequences was sequenced per donor, of which roughly 17% were non-productive. Besides the first cohort of roughly 640 subjects, a separate validation cohort made up of 90 to 150 different subjects was used. The study combined high-throughput TCR immunosequencing, statistical association of individual TCRs with disease status, and machine learning to predict cytomegalovirus infection status. Because of strong linkage in the cohort, roughly five DR-DQ haplotypes were treated as single units for association and clustering. Class I and class II HLA loci were covered by the typing at four-digit resolution. An earlier analysis of 450 to 750 of the donors used high-throughput TCR beta sequencing to judge whether each TCR beta V gene segment behaved as functional or pseudogenic. The number of donors typed differed by locus, with roughly 620-640 for A, B, C, DRB1 and DQB1, 522 for DQA1, 606 for DPA1, and some 440 for DPB1.

Library creation used the immunoSEQ multiplex PCR assay. For the multiplex PCR, a mixture combining 60 forward primers for TCR Vbeta segments and 13 reverse primers for TCR Jbeta segments was used. The CDR3 region of rearranged TCR beta genes was amplified from genomic DNA by a multiplex PCR assay. Amplified TCR beta libraries were sequenced as 87-base-pair reads on the Illumina HiSeq System. The authors' analysis ran thus. In a later analysis, 77 million or so unique TCR beta chains were counted across the 500 to 850 repertoires, and some 10 million of these chains were shared by at least two donors. Raw reads were error-corrected and collapsed into unique sequences by a nearest-neighbor algorithm in which closely related sequences were merged to remove PCR and sequencing errors. Alignment of CDR3 sequences to IMGT reference sequences was used to assign V, D and J gene segments. For a sequence to be retained, a match of at least six nucleotides was required to both a V gene segment and a J gene segment. A rearrangement counted as productive if the CDR3 had no stop codons and remained in frame with V and J, and every other rearrangement counted as non-productive. Following IMGT convention, CDR3 was defined as the stretch from the second conserved V-encoded cysteine to the conserved J-encoded phenylalanine. In an earlier analysis of more than 550 of the donors, sequences lacking an unambiguous match to a single V gene segment were excluded. An earlier analysis of 587 of the donors called V segments functional above 56.7% productive rearrangements and segregating when the between-donor standard deviation exceeded 5%. To diagnose cytomegalovirus status from the catalog of TCR beta chain sequences, a statistical classification framework was built. V and J gene assignment, in a later analysis, came from comparing TCR nucleotide sequences with IMGT/GENE-DB human TR gene sequences. The TCRdist pipeline was used in a later analysis to assign CDR3 sequences and most-parsimonious VDJ recombination scenarios. In a later analysis, every TCR beta chain was defined by the combination of its CDR3 amino acid sequence and its V-gene family, and reads without a unique V-gene family were dropped. As a way to deal with suspected cross-contamination and a sequencing artifact, a later analysis dropped 592 nucleotide sequences that were highly shared and had low generation probability. In a later analysis, a clonal expansion index was calculated for each public chain from normalized within-repertoire ranks of inferred template counts. A later analysis computed generation probabilities with a VDJ recombination model fitted to out-of-frame rearrangements, and checked the results against IGoR. A later analysis scored TCR-TCR, TCR-HLA and TCR-CMV co-occurrence with hypergeometric tests, applying a repertoire-size bias correction to TCR pairs. False discovery rates were estimated in a later analysis by permuting HLA or CMV assignments 20 times. A later analysis grouped co-occurring TCRs with DBSCAN, adding TCRdist sequence similarity when clustering within HLA-allele-positive subsets. Repertoires with fewer than 30,000 or more than 120,000 public chains, plus five repertoires with anomalous nucleotide sharing, were excluded from co-occurrence clustering. In its TCRdb copy, this immuneACCESS table keeps in-frame sequences only and misses some clones. Where compared with another copy, unresolved V genes explain less than half of these, and the others have no known cause. V and J calls and clone size are those listed in that table; D and trimming were worked out from the DNA. This sample has 150,000 to 250,000 clones in its table, and about four fifths of those were observed once. The ten largest clones capture roughly 1.4% of the sample.

The cohort consisted of approximately 690 healthy bone marrow donors. All cohort members were sampled while nominally healthy, although unrecorded immune exposures were likely present. The donor was CMV seropositive and was included in the group of almost 300 seropositive cohort members. A peripheral blood sample was collected from each donor, and TCR beta sequencing was performed on peripheral blood mononuclear cells. The Qiagen DNeasy Blood Extraction Kit was used to extract genomic DNA from the blood cell samples. This clone was detected only a few times. Its antigen specificity is not known. No qualities accompany the bases; no much larger clone lies one base away. Overall study results and their limits: In this cohort, only TCR beta chains were sequenced, and detectable features were limited by the absence of alpha or paired-chain data. Correlated functional status among segregating V segments might reflect linkage disequilibrium, but an unknown experimental factor could not be ruled out. Assigning TCR associations to individual alleles was difficult when HLA alleles, especially DR and DQ, strongly co-occurred. Compared with the approximately 670-donor mean, donors in an Asian-associated ancestry cluster had fewer N-insertions in productive TCRs, according to a later genetic analysis. In a later analysis, the rate of TCR association differed among HLA loci, with DRB1 alleles having the most associated TCRs and HLA-C alleles having the fewest. For the cohort, immune exposure information was limited to CMV serostatus. A further reported finding was that TCR beta sequences accurately predicted the HLA-A and HLA-B alleles for most subjects in the first cohort. In the study, approximately 150 TCR beta chains were listed as associated with cytomegalovirus. In vitro tests confirmed that a few of the cytomegalovirus-associated TCR beta chains recognize cytomegalovirus antigens. The earlier analysis of 450 to 700 of the donors excluded around 17 rarely observed V segments, including chromosome 9 orphons, because counts were too low. Compared with equally common non-associated chains, HLA-associated TCR beta chains in a later analysis were more clonally expanded and had lower generation probabilities. According to a later analysis, most CMV-associated TCR beta chains appeared to be HLA-restricted, and the HLA associations seemed to be driven largely by CMV exposure. Some IMGT-functional V segments, including TRBV6-2 and TRBV6-3, could not be told apart with the 87-base-pair reads, so those segments were excluded. Broadly in line with IMGT annotations, most TCR beta V segments showed up in productive rearrangements about 87% or about 30% of the time in an earlier analysis of several hundred of the donors. At a false discovery rate of 0.05, a later analysis linked some 18,000 TCR beta sequences to specific HLA alleles. Sequencing depth was assumed to be roughly uniform across donors in the presence/absence analyses, though that assumption may not hold. While some public TCRs were present in many individuals, most TCR sequences turned up only very rarely across donors. Several of the top co-occurrence clusters appeared to be linked to parvovirus B19, influenza, CMV and Epstein-Barr virus, according to a later analysis. According to the authors, the approach could potentially be generalized to other disease states and immunological phenotypes. V-gene and J-gene trimming of TCR beta chains was associated with a missense DCLRE1C variant in a later genetic analysis, and the association was replicated in an independent cohort. HLA typing was unavailable for some donors at each locus, so association tests used only the typed subset. In both the original and validation cohorts, the classifier was reported to diagnose cytomegalovirus status with high specificity and sensitivity. A cluster of highly shared sequence variants was judged likely to be a technical artifact of the sequencing pipeline.

Inclusive of the bounding cysteine and phenylalanine, the CDR3 is 14 residues long. Only the CDR3 DNA is retained, 42 bases long and in frame from the first base. Trimming takes 7 bases off V and 4 bases off J; junction bases not matched to a gene: 4. CDR1 and CDR2, per the germline V gene, are MNHEY and SVGAGI. Here the chain combines TRBV6-5 and TRBJ1-3; TRBD1 aligns with 10 central bases. The sample consisted of PBMCs. The clonotype was recovered from a girl aged 10-17 years in good health and CMV-seropositive. The CDR3 corresponds to CASNRQGAGNTIYF. The nucleotide sequence is given as TGTGCCAGCAATAGACAGGGGGCAGGAAACACCATATATTTT.